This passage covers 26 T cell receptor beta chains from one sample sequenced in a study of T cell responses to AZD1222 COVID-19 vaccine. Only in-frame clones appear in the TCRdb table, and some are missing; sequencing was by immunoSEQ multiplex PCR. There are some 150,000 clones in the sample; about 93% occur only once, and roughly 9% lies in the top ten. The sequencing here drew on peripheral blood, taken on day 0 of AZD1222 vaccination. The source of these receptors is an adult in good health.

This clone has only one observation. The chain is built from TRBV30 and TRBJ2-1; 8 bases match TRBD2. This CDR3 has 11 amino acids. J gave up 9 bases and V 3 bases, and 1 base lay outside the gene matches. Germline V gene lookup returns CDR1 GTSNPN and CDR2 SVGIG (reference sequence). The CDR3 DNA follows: TGTGCCTGGAGAGCGGGGGTTGAGCAGTTCTTC. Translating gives CAWRAGVEQFF. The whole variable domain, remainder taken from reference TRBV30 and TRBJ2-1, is SQTIHQWPATLVQPVGSPLSLECTVEGTSNPNLYWYRQAAGRGLQLLFYSVGIGQISSEVPQNLSASRPQDRQFILSSKKLLLSDSGFYLCAWRAGVEQFFGPGTRLTVL.

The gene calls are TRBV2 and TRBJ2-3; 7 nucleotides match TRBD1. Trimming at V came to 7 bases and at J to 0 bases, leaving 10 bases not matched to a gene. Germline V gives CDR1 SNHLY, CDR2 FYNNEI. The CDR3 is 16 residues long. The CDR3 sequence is CASIRQGPSSTDTQYF. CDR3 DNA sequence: TGTGCCAGCATCAGACAGGGTCCTTCAAGCACAGATACGCAGTATTTT.

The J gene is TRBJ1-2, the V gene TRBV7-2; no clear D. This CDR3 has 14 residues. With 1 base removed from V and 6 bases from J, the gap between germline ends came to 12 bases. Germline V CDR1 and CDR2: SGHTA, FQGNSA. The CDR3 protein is CASSLGAASNGYTF. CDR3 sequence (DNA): TGTGCCAGCAGCTTAGGGGCAGCTTCCAATGGCTACACCTTC.

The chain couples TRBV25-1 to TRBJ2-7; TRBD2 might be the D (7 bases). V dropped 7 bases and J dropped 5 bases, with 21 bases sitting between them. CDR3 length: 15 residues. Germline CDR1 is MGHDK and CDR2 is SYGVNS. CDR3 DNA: TGTGCCAGCACCCCGAACTTGGGGGGGCGGCACGAGCAGTACTTC. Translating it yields CASTPNLGGRHEQYF.

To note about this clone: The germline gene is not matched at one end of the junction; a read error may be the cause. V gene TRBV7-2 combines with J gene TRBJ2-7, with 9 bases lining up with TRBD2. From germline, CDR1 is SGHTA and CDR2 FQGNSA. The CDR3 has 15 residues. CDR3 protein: CVSSPFSGGLYEQYF. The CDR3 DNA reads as TGTGTCAGCAGCCCCTTTAGCGGGGGTCTCTACGAGCAGTACTTC.

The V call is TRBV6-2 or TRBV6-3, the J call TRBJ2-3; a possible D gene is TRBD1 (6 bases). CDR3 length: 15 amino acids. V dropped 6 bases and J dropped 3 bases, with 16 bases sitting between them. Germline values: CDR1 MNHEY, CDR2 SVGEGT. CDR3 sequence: CASSRTVRITDTQYF. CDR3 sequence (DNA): TGTGCCAGCAGCCGGACAGTCCGGATTACAGATACGCAGTATTTT.

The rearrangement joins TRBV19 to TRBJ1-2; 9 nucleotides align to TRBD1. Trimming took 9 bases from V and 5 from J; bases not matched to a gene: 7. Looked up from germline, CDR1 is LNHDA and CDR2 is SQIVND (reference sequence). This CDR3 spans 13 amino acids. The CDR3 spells CASYRDRAYGYTF. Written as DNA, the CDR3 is TGTGCCAGCTACCGGGACAGGGCGTATGGCTACACCTTC.

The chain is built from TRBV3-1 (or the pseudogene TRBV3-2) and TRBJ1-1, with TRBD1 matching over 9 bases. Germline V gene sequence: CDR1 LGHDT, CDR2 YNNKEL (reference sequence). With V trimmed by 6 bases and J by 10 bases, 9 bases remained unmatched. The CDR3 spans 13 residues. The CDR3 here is CASRPTGGRGAFF. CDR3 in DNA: TGTGCCAGCAGGCCGACAGGGGGTAGAGGAGCTTTCTTT.

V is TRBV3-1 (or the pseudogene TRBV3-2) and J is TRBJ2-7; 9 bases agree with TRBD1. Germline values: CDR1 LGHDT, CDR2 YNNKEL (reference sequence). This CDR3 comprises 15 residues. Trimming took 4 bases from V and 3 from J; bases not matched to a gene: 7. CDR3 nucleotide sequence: TGTGCCAGCAGCCCCGGGACAGGGAGTTACTACGAGCAGTACTTC. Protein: CASSPGTGSYYEQYF.

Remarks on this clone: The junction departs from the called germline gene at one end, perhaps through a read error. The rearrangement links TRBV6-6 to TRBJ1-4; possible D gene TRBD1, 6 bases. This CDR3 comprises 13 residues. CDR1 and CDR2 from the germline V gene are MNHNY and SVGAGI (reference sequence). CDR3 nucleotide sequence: TGTGCCAGCAGTTACTTAAAAACCGGGACATGGATTTTT. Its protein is CASSYLKTGTWIF.

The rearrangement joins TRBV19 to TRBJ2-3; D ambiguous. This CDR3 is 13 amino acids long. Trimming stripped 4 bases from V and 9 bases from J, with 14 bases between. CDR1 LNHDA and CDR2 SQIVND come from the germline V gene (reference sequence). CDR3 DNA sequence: TGTGCCAGTAGTACCCCGCCCTATATCACGCAGTATTTT. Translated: CASSTPPYITQYF.

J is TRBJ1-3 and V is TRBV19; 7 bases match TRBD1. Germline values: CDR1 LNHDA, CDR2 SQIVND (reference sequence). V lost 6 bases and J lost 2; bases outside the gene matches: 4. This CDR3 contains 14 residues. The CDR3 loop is CASRNRGAGNTIYF. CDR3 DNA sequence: TGTGCCAGTAGGAACAGGGGAGCTGGAAACACCATATATTTT.

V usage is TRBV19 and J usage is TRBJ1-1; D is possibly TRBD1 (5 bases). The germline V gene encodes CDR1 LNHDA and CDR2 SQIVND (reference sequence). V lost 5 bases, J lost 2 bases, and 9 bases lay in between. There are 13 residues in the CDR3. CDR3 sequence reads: CASSARVNTEAFF. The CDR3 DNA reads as TGTGCCAGTAGTGCCAGGGTCAACACTGAAGCTTTCTTT.

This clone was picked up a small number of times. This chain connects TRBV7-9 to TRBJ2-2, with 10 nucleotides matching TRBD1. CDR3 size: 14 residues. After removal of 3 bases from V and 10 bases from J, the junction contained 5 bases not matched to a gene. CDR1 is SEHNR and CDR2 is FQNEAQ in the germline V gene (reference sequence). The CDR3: CASSLRDRGAELFF. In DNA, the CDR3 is TGTGCCAGCAGCTTGCGGGACAGGGGCGCGGAGCTGTTTTTT.

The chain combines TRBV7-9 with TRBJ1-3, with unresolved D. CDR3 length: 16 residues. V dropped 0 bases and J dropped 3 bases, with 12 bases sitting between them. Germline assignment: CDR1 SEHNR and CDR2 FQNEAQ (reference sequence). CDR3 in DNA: TGTGCCAGCAGCTTAGCAGGTCCGAATCTTGGAAACACCATATATTTT. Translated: CASSLAGPNLGNTIYF.

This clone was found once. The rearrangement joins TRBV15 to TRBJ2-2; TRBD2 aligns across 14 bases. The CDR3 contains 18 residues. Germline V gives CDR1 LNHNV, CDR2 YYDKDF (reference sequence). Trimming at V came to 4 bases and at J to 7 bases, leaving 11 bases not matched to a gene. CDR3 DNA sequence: TGTGCCACCAGCAACTCCCTGCTGGGACTAGCGGGAGTCGGGGAGCTGTTTTTT. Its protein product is CATSNSLLGLAGVGELFF.

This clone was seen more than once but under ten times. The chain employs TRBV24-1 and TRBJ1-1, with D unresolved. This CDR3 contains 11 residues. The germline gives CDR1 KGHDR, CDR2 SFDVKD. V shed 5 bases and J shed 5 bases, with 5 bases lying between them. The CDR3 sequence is CATSAGTEAFF. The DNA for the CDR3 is TGTGCCACCAGTGCGGGGACTGAAGCTTTCTTT.

The CDR3 DNA reads as TGTGCCAGCAGCTTAGCACCAGGGGGTCCCCTTTTTCCCCTCCACTTT. The encoded protein is CASSLAPGGPLFPLHF. V gene TRBV7-2 combines with J gene TRBJ1-6, with 7 bases aligning to TRBD1. This CDR3 contains 16 residues. Germline V lookup: CDR1 SGHTA, CDR2 FQGNSA. V gave up 0 bases and J gave up 13 bases; unmatched junction bases: 12.

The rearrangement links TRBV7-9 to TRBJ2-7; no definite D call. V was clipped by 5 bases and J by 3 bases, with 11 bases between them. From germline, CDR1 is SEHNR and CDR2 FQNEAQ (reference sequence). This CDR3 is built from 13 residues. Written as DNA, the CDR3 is TGTGCCAGCAGCCTCGGACCGAGCTACGAGCAGTACTTC. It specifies CASSLGPSYEQYF. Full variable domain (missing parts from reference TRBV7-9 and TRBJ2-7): DTGVSQNPRHKITKRGQNVTFRCDPISEHNRLYWYRQTLGQGPEFLTYFQNEAQLEKSRLLSDRFSAERPKGSFSTLEIQRTEQGDSAMYLCASSLGPSYEQYFGPGTRLTVT.

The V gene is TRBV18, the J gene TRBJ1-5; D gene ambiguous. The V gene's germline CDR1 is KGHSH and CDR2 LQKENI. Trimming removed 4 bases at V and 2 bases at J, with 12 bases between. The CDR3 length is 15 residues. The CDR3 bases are TGTGCCAGCTCACAGGGAGTGAGGGGCAATCAGCCCCAGCATTTT. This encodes CASSQGVRGNQPQHF.

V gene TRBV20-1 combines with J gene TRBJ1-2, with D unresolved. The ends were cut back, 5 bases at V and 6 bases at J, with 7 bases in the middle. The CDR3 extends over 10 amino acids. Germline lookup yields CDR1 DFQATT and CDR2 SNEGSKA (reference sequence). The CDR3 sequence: CSAESNGYTF. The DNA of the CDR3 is TGCAGTGCTGAGTCGAATGGCTACACCTTC.

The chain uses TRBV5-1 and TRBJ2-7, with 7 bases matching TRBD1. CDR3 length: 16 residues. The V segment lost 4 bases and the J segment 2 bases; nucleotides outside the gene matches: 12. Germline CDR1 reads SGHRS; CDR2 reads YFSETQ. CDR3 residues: CASSLYRGPRPYEQYF. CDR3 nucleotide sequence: TGCGCCAGCAGCCTTTACAGGGGCCCCCGGCCCTACGAGCAGTACTTC.

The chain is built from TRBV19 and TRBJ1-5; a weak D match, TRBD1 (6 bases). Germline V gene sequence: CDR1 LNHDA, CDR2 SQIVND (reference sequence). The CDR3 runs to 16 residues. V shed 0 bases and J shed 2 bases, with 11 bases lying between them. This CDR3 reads CASSIDPGAGNQPQHF. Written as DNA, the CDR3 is TGTGCCAGTAGTATAGATCCGGGGGCCGGCAATCAGCCCCAGCATTTT.

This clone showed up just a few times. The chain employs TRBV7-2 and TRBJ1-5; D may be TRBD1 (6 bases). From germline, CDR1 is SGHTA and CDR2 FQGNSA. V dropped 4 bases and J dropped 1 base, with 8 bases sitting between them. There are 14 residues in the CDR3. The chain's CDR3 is CASSWGRSNQPQHF. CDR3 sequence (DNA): TGTGCCAGCAGCTGGGGGCGAAGCAATCAGCCCCAGCATTTT.

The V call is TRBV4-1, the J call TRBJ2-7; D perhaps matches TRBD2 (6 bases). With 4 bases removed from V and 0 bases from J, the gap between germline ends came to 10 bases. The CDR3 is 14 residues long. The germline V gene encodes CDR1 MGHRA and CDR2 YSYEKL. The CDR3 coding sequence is TGCGCCAGCAGCCGCGGCGGGGTCTCCTACGAGCAGTACTTC. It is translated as CASSRGGVSYEQYF.

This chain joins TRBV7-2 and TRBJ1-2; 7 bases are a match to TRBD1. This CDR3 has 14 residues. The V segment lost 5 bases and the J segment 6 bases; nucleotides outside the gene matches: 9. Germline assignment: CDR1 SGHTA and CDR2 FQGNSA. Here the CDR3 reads CASSHARTGDGYTF. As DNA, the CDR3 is TGTGCCAGCAGCCACGCTCGGACAGGAGATGGCTACACCTTC.